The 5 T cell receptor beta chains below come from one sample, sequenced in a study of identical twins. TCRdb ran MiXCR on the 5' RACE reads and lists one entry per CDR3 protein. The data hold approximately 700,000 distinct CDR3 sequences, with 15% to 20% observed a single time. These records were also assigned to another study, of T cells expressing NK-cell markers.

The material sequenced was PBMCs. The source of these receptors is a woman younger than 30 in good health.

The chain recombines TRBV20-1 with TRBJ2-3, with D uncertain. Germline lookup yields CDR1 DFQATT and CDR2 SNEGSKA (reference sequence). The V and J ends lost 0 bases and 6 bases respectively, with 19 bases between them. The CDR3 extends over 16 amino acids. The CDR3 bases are TGCAGTGCTAGAGATTCGGCGGCCCACTCACTGGATACGCAGTATTTT. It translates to CSARDSAAHSLDTQYF.

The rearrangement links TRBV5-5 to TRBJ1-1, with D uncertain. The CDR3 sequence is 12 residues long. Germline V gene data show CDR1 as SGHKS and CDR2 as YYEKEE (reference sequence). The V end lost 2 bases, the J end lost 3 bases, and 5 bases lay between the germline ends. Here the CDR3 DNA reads TGTGCCAGCAGCTTCATAGACACTGAAGCTTTCTTT. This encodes CASSFIDTEAFF.

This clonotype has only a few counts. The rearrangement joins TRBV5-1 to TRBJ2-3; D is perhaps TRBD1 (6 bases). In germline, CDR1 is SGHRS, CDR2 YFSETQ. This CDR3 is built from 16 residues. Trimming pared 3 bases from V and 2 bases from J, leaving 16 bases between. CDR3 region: CASSWRYRVNTDTQYF. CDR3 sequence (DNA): TGCGCCAGCAGCTGGCGTTACAGGGTGAACACAGATACGCAGTATTTT.

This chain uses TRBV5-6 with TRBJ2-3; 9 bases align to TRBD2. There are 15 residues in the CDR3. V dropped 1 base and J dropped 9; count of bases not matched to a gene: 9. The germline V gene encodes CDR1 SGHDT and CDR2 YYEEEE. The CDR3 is CASSLRSSGVRTQYF. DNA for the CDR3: TGTGCCAGCAGCTTGCGCTCTAGCGGGGTACGGACGCAGTATTTT.

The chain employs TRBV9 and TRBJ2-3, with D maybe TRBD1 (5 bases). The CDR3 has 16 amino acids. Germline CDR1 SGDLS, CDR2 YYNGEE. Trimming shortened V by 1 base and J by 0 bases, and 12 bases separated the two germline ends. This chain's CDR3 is CASSVFRDSSTDTQYF. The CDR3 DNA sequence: TGTGCCAGCAGCGTATTTCGAGACAGTAGCACAGATACGCAGTATTTT. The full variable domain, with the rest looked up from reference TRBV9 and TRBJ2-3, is DSGVTQTPKHLITATGQRVTLRCSPRSGDLSVYWYQQSLDQGLQFLIQYYNGEERAKGNILERFSAQQFPDLHSELNLSSLELGDSALYFCASSVFRDSSTDTQYFGPGTRLTVL.